This TCR beta chain derives from a study of cytomegalovirus exposure and HLA in healthy donors. Study-level information: A prior analysis found 100 million to 140 million unique TCR beta sequences from approximately 190 million T cells. Of over 350 genotyped donors, roughly 81% grouped in the Caucasian-associated ancestry cluster. General study results and limits: Most CMV-associated TCR beta chains appeared HLA-restricted in a later analysis.

At collection, donors were nominally healthy, but unrecorded immune exposures were probable. Amplification used 60 Vbeta primers and 13 Jbeta primers. TCRdb's table, derived via immunoSEQ multiplex PCR, lists solely in-frame clones and lacks some. This repertoire includes about 200,000 clones. Concerning this clone itself: Its target is unknown.

This clonotype was sampled from a man aged 25 to 40 in good health and CMV-seronegative. The sample comprised PBMCs.

CDR3 region: CASASPSTDTQYF. The CDR3 DNA reads TGCGCCAGCGCGAGCCCTAGCACAGATACGCAGTATTTT. The rearrangement uses TRBV10-1 and TRBJ2-3; D remains ambiguous. Germline loops: CDR1 WNHNN, CDR2 SYGVQD (reference sequence). The CDR3 length is 13 residues. V was trimmed by 8 bases and J by 0 bases, leaving 9 bases between them.